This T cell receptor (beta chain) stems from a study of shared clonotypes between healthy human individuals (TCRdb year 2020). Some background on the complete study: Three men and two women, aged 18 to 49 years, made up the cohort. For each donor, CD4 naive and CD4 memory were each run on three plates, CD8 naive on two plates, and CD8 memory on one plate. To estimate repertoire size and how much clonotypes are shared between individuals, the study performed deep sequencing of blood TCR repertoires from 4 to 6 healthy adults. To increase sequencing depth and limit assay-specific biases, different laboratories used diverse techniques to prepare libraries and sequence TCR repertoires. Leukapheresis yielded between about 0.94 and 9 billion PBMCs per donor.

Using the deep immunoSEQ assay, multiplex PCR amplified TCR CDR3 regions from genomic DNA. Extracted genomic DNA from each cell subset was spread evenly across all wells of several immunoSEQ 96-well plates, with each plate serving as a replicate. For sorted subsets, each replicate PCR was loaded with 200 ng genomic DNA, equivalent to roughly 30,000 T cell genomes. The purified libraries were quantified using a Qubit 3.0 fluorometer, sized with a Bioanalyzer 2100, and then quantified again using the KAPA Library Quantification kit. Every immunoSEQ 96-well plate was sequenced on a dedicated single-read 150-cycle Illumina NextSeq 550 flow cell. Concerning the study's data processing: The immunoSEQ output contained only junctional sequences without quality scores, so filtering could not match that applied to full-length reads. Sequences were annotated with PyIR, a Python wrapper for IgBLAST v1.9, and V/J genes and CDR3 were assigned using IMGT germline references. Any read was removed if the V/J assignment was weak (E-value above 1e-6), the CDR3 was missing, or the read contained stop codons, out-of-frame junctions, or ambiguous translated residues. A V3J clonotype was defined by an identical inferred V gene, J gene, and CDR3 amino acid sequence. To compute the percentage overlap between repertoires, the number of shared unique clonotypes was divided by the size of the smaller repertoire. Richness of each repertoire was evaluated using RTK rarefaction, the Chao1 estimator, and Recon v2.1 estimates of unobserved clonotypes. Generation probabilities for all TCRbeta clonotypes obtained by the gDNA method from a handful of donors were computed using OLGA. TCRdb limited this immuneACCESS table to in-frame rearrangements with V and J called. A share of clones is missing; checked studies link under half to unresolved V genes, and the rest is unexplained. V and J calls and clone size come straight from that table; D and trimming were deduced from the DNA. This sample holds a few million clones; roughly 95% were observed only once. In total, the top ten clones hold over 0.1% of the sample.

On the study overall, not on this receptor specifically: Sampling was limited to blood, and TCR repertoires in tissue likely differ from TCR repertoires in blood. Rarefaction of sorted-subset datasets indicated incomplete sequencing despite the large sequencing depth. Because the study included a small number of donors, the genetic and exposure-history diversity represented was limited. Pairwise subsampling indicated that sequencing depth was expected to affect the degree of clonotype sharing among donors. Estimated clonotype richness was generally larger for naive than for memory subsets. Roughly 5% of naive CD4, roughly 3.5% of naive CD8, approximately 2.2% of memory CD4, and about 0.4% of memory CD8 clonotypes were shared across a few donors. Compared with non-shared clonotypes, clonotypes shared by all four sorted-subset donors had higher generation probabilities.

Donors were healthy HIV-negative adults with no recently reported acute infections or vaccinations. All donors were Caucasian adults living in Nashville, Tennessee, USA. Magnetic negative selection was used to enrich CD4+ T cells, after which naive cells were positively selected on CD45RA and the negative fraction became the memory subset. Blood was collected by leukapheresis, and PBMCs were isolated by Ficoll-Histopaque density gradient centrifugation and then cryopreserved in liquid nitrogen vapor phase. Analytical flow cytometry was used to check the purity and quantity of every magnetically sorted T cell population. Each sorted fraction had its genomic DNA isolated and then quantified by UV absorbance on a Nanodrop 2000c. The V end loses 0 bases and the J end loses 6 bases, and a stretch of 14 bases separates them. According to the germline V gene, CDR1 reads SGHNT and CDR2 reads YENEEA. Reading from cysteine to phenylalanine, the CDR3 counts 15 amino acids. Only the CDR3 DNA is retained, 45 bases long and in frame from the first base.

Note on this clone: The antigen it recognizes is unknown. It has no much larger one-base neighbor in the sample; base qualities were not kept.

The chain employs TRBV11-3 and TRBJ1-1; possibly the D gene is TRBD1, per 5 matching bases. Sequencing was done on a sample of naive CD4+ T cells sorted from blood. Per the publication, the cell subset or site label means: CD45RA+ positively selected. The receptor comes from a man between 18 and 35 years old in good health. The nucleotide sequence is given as TGTGCCAGCAGCTTAGATTACGACAGCGGGGCTGAAGCTTTCTTT. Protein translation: CASSLDYDSGAEAFF.